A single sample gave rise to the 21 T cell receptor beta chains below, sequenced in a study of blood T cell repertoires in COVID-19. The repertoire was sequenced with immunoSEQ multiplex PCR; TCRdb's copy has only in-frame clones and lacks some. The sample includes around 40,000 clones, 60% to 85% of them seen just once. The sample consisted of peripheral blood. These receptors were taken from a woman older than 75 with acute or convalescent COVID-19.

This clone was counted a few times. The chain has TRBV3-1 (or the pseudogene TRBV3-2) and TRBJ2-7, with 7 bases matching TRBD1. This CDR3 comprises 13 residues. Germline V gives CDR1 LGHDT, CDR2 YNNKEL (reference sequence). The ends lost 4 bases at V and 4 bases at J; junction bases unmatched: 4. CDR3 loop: CASSPPGGYEQYF. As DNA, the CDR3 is TGTGCCAGCAGCCCCCCAGGGGGATACGAGCAGTACTTC.

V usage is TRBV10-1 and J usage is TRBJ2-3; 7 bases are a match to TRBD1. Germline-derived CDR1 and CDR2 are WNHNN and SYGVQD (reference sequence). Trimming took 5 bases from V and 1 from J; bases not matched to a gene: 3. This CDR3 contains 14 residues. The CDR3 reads CASSRGQGTDTQYF. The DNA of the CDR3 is TGCGCCAGCAGTCGAGGACAGGGCACAGATACGCAGTATTTT.

The CDR3 region is CASSLESPSYNEQFF. The CDR3 bases are TGCGCCAGCAGCTTGGAGAGTCCTTCCTACAATGAGCAGTTCTTC. The chain has TRBV5-1 and TRBJ2-1, with unresolved D. The CDR3 runs to 15 residues. The V end lost 0 bases, the J end lost 1 base, and 8 bases lay between the germline ends. In germline, CDR1 is SGHRS, CDR2 YFSETQ.

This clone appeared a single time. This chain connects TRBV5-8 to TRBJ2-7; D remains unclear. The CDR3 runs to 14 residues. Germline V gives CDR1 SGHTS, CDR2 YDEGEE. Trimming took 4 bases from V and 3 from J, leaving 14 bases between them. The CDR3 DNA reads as TGTGCCAGCAGCCAAAGAACTCTCAACTACGAGCAGTACTTC. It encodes CASSQRTLNYEQYF.

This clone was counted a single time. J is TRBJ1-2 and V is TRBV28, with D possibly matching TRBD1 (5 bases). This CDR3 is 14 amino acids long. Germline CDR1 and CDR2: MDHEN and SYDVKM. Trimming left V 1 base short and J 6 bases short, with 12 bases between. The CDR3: CASSLFRGGDGYTF. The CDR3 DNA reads TGTGCCAGCAGTTTATTTAGGGGAGGGGATGGCTACACCTTC.

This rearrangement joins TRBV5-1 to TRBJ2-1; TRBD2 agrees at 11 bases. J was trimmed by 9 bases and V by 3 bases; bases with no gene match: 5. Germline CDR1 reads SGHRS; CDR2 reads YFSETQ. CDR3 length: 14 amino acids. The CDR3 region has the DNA TGCGCCAGCAGCTCAAACGGACTAGCGGGTGAGCAGTTCTTC. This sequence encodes CASSSNGLAGEQFF.

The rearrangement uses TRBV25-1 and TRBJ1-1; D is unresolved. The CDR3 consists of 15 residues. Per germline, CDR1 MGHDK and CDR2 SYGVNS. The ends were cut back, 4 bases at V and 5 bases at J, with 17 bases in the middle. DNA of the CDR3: TGTGCCAGCAGTGTGTCCGTGGGGAGGAAGACTGAAGCTTTCTTT. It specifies CASSVSVGRKTEAFF.

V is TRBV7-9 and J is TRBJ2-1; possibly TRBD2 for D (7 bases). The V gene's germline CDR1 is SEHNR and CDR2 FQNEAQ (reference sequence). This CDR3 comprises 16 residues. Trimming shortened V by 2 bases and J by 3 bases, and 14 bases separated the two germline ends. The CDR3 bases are TGTGCCAGCAGCTTAATGACGGGGGGCGGCTACAATGAGCAGTTCTTC. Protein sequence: CASSLMTGGGYNEQFF.

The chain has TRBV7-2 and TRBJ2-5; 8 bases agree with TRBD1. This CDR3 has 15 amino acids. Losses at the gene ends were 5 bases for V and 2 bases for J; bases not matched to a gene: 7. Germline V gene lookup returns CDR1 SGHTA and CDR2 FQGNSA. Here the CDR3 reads CASSPRTGSQETQYF. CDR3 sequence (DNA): TGTGCCAGCAGCCCCCGGACAGGGAGTCAAGAGACCCAGTACTTC.

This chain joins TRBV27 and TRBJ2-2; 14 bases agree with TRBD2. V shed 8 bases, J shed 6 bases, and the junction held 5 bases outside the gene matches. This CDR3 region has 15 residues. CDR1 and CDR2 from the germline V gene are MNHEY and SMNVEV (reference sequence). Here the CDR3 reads CASRPGLAGAGELFF. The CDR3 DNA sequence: TGTGCCAGCCGCCCGGGACTAGCGGGAGCCGGGGAGCTGTTTTTT.

The chain's CDR3 is CASSFSVDSPLHF. The CDR3 coding sequence is TGTGCCAGCAGTTTTTCGGTGGATTCACCCCTCCACTTT. The V and J genes are TRBV6-1 and TRBJ1-6; D is unresolved. The V end was cut by 5 bases, the J end by 8 bases, with 10 bases between. This CDR3 has 13 amino acids. Looked up from germline, CDR1 is MNHNS and CDR2 is SASEGT.

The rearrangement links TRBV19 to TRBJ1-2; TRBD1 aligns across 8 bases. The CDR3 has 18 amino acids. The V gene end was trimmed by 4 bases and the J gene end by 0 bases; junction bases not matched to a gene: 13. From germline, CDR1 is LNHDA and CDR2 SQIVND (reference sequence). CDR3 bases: TGTGCCAGTAGTACAGATAACAGGGGGAGACACTCTAACTATGGCTACACCTTC. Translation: CASSTDNRGRHSNYGYTF.

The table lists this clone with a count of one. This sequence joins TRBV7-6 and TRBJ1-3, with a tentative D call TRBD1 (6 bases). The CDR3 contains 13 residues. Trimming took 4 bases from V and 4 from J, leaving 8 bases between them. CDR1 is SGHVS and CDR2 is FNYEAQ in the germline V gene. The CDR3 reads CASSSDRGNTIYF. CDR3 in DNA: TGTGCCAGCAGCTCCGACAGGGGAAACACCATATATTTT.

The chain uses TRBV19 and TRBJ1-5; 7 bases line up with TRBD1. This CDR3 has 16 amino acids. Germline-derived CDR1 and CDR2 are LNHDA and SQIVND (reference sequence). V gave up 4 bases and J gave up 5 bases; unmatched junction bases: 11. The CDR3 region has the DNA TGTGCCAGTAGTAACCCCGGGGGGGGACAGTATCAGCCCCAGCATTTT. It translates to CASSNPGGGQYQPQHF.

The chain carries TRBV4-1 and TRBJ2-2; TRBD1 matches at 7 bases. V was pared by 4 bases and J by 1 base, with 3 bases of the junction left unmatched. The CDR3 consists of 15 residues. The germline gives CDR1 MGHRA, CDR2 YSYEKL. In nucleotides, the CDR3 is TGCGCCAGCAGCCCCGGGACAGTGAACACCGGGGAGCTGTTTTTT. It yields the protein CASSPGTVNTGELFF.

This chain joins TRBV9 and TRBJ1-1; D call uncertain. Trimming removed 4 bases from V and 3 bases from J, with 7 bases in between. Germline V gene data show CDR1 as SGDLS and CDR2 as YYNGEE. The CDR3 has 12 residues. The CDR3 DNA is TGTGCCAGCAGCTCAACGGACACTGAAGCTTTCTTT. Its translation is CASSSTDTEAFF.

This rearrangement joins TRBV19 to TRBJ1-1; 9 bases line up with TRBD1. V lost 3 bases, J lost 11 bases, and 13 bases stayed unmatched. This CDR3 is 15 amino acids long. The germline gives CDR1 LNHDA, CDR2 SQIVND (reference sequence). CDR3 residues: CASSMLPGQGMVAFF. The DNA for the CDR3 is TGTGCCAGTAGTATGCTACCGGGACAGGGTATGGTGGCTTTCTTT.

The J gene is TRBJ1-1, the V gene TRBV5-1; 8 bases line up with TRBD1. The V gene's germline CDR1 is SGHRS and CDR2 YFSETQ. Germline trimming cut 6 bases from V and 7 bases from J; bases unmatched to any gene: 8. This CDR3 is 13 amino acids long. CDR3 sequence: CASNSRGLGEAFF. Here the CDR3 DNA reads TGCGCCAGCAATTCCAGGGGGCTGGGTGAAGCTTTCTTT.

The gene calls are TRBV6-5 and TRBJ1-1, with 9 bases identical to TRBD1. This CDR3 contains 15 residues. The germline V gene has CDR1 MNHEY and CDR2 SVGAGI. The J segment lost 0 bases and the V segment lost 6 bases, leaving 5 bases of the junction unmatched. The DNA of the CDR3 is TGTGCCAGCAGCCGACAGGGGGTTATGAACACTGAAGCTTTCTTT. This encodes CASSRQGVMNTEAFF.

This CDR3 is CASSLLRGVTEAFF. CDR3 nucleotide sequence: TGTGCCAGCAGCCTACTAAGAGGCGTTACTGAAGCTTTCTTT. The chain combines TRBV14 with TRBJ1-1; D is uncertain. CDR1 SGHDN and CDR2 FVKESK come from the germline V gene. The length of the CDR3 is 14 residues. V lost 4 bases and J 5 bases, leaving 14 bases between the germline ends.

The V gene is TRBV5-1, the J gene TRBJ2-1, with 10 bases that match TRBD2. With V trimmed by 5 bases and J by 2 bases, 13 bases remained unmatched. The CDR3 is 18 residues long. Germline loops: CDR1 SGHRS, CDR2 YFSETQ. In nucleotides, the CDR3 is TGCGCCAGCAGGAGAGATCTAGCGGGGGACCCTACCTACAATGAGCAGTTCTTC. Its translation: CASRRDLAGDPTYNEQFF.